This TCR beta chain was documented in a study of human T cells and chemical hapten exposure. Study background: Patch testing was performed with 0.01% DPC on the upper back, with reading at 6 days. Whole-study results and caveats: There was no change with DPC sensitization in TCRs above 1 in 1000 frequency.

What the library attached to individual cDNA molecules were unique molecular identifiers. TCRdb reprocessed the RACE reads via MiXCR and lists one record per CDR3 protein. The data contain fewer than 300,000 distinct CDR3 sequences, approximately 7.5% of them singletons. The time point here: pre-sensitization, week 0. Treatment here: therapeutic diphenylcyclopropenone sensitization with weekly scalp DPC. Venepuncture was done earlier than the placement of each patch test. The table lists this clonotype with a few counts. The antigen is not known. The CDR3 totals 13 residues. The germline V gene encodes CDR1 SEHNR and CDR2 FQNEAQ (reference sequence). Trimming left V 1 base short and J 7 bases short, with 10 bases between.

This chain uses TRBV7-9 with TRBJ1-1; TRBD1 might be the D (6 bases). This clonotype originated in a man in his late teens or twenties with alopecia areata. Some clones in this sample may be carry-over from other donors' samples. The material was whole blood, obtained in connection with sensitization to the hapten diphenylcyclopropenone (DPC). This CDR3 reads CASSLDQDSEAFF. The CDR3, as DNA: TGTGCCAGCAGCTTAGATCAGGACAGTGAAGCTTTCTTT. Drawing the rest from reference TRBV7-9 and TRBJ1-1, the complete variable domain is DTGVSQNPRHKITKRGQNVTFRCDPISEHNRLYWYRQTLGQGPEFLTYFQNEAQLEKSRLLSDRFSAERPKGSFSTLEIQRTEQGDSAMYLCASSLDQDSEAFFGQGTRLTVV.